This T cell receptor (beta chain) appears in the sequencing data of a study of post-analysis software for immune sequencing data. Study at large: Recorded disease courses covered relapsing-remitting, secondary progressive and progressive-relapsing multiple sclerosis. Some patients had no subtype annotation. Whole-study findings and limits: Compared with controls, patients showed significantly lower normalized Chao1 diversity. In patients, about 5 TRBV segments were more frequent than in controls, with TRBV5-6, TRBV5-1 and TRBV20-1 among them.

Unique molecular identifiers were carried by the TCR beta cDNA libraries. In TCRdb, the PCR reads were re-called with MiXCR into one record per CDR3 protein. The sample consists of approximately 350,000 distinct CDR3 sequences, roughly 30% of them appearing once. This clonotype has just one count. Its specificity is unknown. The CDR3 has 12 residues. Deletions cut 5 bases from V and 15 bases from J, with 17 bases between. Germline CDR1 is SEHNR and CDR2 is FQNEAQ (reference sequence). V and J are TRBV7-9 and TRBJ2-1, with D unresolved. Sample: blood. The receptor was isolated from a girl aged 10 to 17 with multiple sclerosis. CDR3 region: CASSLSHYEAFF. CDR3 nucleotides: TGTGCCAGCAGCCTTTCCCACTACGAGGCGTTCTTC.